The 22 T cell receptor beta chains presented below share a single source sample, sequenced in a study of human T cells and chemical hapten exposure (TCRdb year 2021). This specimen's time point label, per the study, means: pre-sensitization, week 0. What this sample's treatment or condition label stands for: therapeutic diphenylcyclopropenone sensitization with weekly scalp DPC. The library was made by RACE. Sequencing was performed on a NextSeq 500. TCRdb redid the processing of the public reads, applying fastp at Q25 and MiXCR, and retained in-frame beta chains. Rows are unified per CDR3 protein, each entry keeping the most common DNA and genes. The sample data list around 380,000 distinct CDR3 sequences, and about 5% of these were observed just once. The ten largest clones represent more than 8% of the sample. The input for sequencing was whole blood, taken in connection with sensitization to the hapten diphenylcyclopropenone (DPC). Receptors originate from a woman aged 18-29 years with alopecia areata. Some clones in this sample may be carry-over from other donors' samples.

The chain is built from TRBV7-2 and TRBJ1-1; TRBD1 matches at 12 bases. Germline V lookup: CDR1 SGHTA, CDR2 FQGNSA. Trimming took 3 bases from V and 11 from J; bases not matched to a gene: 10. This CDR3 has 15 residues. Here the CDR3 DNA reads TGTGCCAGCAGCTTCTCCGGGACAGGGGGCGTCGAGGCTTTCTTT. Residues: CASSFSGTGGVEAFF. The variable domain in full, completed from reference TRBV7-2 and TRBJ1-1, reads GAGVSQSPSNKVTEKGKDVELRCDPISGHTALYWYRQSLGQGLEFLIYFQGNSAPDKSGLPSDRFSAERTGGSVSTLTIQRTQQEDSAVYLCASSFSGTGGVEAFFGQGTRLTVV.

This clonotype was found many times. This sequence joins TRBV3-1 and TRBJ1-4; tentative D call: TRBD1 (5 bases). The CDR3 runs to 15 residues. Trimming pared 0 bases from V and 8 bases from J, leaving 13 bases between. CDR1 and CDR2 (germline): LGHDT, YNNKEL (reference sequence). The CDR3 DNA reads as TGTGCCAGCAGCCAAGATCCGCAGGGTGTGGAAAAACTGTTTTTT. Translated: CASSQDPQGVEKLFF.

This clonotype was seen ten or more times. The chain links TRBV12-3 or TRBV12-4 to TRBJ1-1, with 8 bases that match TRBD1. Unmatched junction bases numbered 6, after V lost 7 bases and J lost 5 bases. The CDR3 runs 13 residues. Written as DNA, the CDR3 is TGTGCCAGCATTCGGACAGGGAGGACTGAAGCTTTCTTT. Protein product: CASIRTGRTEAFF.

This clonotype has a handful of counts. The chain uses TRBV20-1 and TRBJ2-2; 7 bases are shared with TRBD1. The CDR3 is 14 residues long. The germline V gene has CDR1 DFQATT and CDR2 SNEGSKA (reference sequence). Germline trimming cut 5 bases from V and 5 bases from J; bases unmatched to any gene: 8. The CDR3 is CSASDRVGTGELFF. The DNA for the CDR3 is TGCAGTGCTTCCGACAGGGTCGGGACCGGGGAGCTGTTTTTT.

This clonotype has ten or more counts. The chain couples TRBV7-3 to TRBJ2-2; D call uncertain. The germline CDR1 and CDR2 sequences are SGHTA and FQGTGA. With 1 base removed from V and 5 bases from J, the gap between germline ends came to 2 bases. This CDR3 has 12 residues. CDR3 region: CASSLRTGELFF. The CDR3 DNA sequence: TGTGCCAGCAGCTTAAGGACCGGGGAGCTGTTTTTT.

At least ten counts were recorded for this clonotype. The chain couples TRBV7-9 to TRBJ2-3, with 8 bases fitting TRBD1. V gave up 6 bases and J gave up 5 bases; unmatched junction bases: 13. The CDR3 is 16 amino acids. CDR1 and CDR2 from the germline V gene are SEHNR and FQNEAQ (reference sequence). The CDR3 spells CASSLRQGNFKDTQYF. The CDR3, as DNA: TGTGCCAGCAGTCTACGACAGGGGAACTTCAAAGATACGCAGTATTTT.

This clonotype was seen only a few times. The J gene is TRBJ2-1, the V gene TRBV7-3; D possibly corresponds to TRBD2 (5 bases). Trimming stripped 4 bases from V and 8 bases from J, with 12 bases between. The germline V gene has CDR1 SGHTA and CDR2 FQGTGA. This CDR3 has 13 residues. The CDR3: CASSSTASHEQFF. The DNA for the CDR3 is TGTGCCAGCAGCTCTACCGCTAGCCATGAGCAGTTCTTC.

The genes are TRBV5-6 and TRBJ2-5; no reliable D call. CDR1 is SGHDT, CDR2 YYEEEE, per germline. V was shortened by 1 base and J by 3 bases, with 19 bases between the two germline ends. The CDR3 has 17 residues. CDR3 protein: CASSLRSTAASEETQYF. DNA of the CDR3: TGTGCCAGCAGCTTGAGAAGTACAGCTGCATCAGAAGAGACCCAGTACTTC.

The chain links TRBV28 to TRBJ2-5; D not certain. With 5 bases removed from V and 2 bases from J, the gap between germline ends came to 18 bases. The CDR3 length is 16 residues. The germline V gene has CDR1 MDHEN and CDR2 SYDVKM. CDR3 DNA sequence: TGTGCCAGCAGTGAAGTGATAGCTGGGGATCAAGAGACCCAGTACTTC. The encoded protein is CASSEVIAGDQETQYF.

The chain carries TRBV7-9 and TRBJ1-6, with TRBD1 identical over 8 bases. The length of the CDR3 is 17 residues. The germline CDR1 and CDR2 sequences are SEHNR and FQNEAQ (reference sequence). V lost 5 bases, J lost 5 bases, and 11 bases stayed unmatched. DNA of the CDR3: TGTGCCAGCAGCCACAACGCAGCAGGGGGCCATAATTCACCCCTCCACTTT. It specifies CASSHNAAGGHNSPLHF.

This clonotype turned up a few times. The chain combines TRBV6-1 with TRBJ2-1; D remains unclear. The CDR3 covers 13 residues. The germline V gene has CDR1 MNHNS and CDR2 SASEGT. V was cut by 4 bases and J by 6 bases, with 10 bases left in between. The DNA of the CDR3 is TGTGCCAGCAGTGCCCTGTCCCGCAATGAGCAGTTCTTC. This encodes CASSALSRNEQFF.

This clonotype was seen a few times. The rearrangement joins TRBV6-5 to TRBJ2-5; 7 bases align to TRBD2. J lost 3 bases, V lost 2 bases, and 15 bases had no gene match. This CDR3 region has 18 residues. Per germline, CDR1 MNHEY and CDR2 SVGAGI. CDR3 in amino acids: CASSYNPIRRGREETQYF. For the CDR3, the DNA is TGTGCCAGCAGTTACAACCCTATTCGGCGGGGGAGAGAAGAGACCCAGTACTTC.

The sample holds many counts of this clonotype. The chain joins TRBV2 to TRBJ1-5, with D possibly being TRBD1 (5 bases). This CDR3 spans 14 amino acids. CDR1 and CDR2 (germline): SNHLY, FYNNEI. Trimming removed 4 bases at V and 6 bases at J, with 13 bases between. The CDR3 spells CASSAPGYGQPQHF. CDR3 nucleotide sequence: TGTGCCAGCAGTGCCCCAGGGTACGGTCAGCCCCAGCATTTT.

The chain is built from TRBV29-1 and TRBJ2-5; a possible D gene is TRBD2 (7 bases). The CDR3 runs to 16 residues. The V end lost 4 bases, the J end lost 4 bases, and 22 bases lay between the germline ends. Germline V gives CDR1 SQVTM, CDR2 ANQGSEA. The CDR3 bases are TGCAGCGTTGTCCGCGGGGGCGCCGGGCCGGGAGAGACCCAGTACTTC. Translating it yields CSVVRGGAGPGETQYF.

This clonotype appeared many times. The chain uses TRBV4-3 and TRBJ2-3; TRBD2 aligns across 14 bases. V was pared by 3 bases and J by 4 bases, with 0 bases of the junction left unmatched. Germline V gene lookup returns CDR1 LGHNA and CDR2 YSLEER. This CDR3 is 15 amino acids long. This CDR3 is CASSQGLAGADTQYF. DNA of the CDR3: TGCGCCAGCAGCCAGGGACTAGCGGGGGCAGATACGCAGTATTTT.

The chain combines TRBV6-4 with TRBJ2-3; 8 bases are shared with TRBD2. This CDR3 contains 16 residues. V lost 0 bases, J lost 6 bases, and 8 bases stayed unmatched. The germline gives CDR1 MRHNA, CDR2 SNTAGT. The CDR3 spells CASSDSSGEPPDTQYF. In DNA, the CDR3 is TGTGCCAGCAGTGACTCTAGCGGGGAACCTCCGGATACGCAGTATTTT.

This clonotype was counted ten times or more. This chain links TRBV29-1 with TRBJ1-2; no clear D. V was shortened by 6 bases and J by 4 bases, with 18 bases between the two germline ends. The germline gives CDR1 SQVTM, CDR2 ANQGSEA. The CDR3 covers 14 residues. CDR3 sequence: CSVRGRESSYGYTF. In nucleotides, the CDR3 is TGCAGCGTAAGAGGGAGGGAGTCAAGCTATGGCTACACCTTC.

The chain couples TRBV20-1 to TRBJ2-6; unclear D gene. This CDR3 is 18 amino acids long. The ends were cut back, 0 bases at V and 0 bases at J, with 15 bases in the middle. The germline CDR1 and CDR2 sequences are DFQATT and SNEGSKA (reference sequence). CDR3 protein: CSARDFLVSSSGANVLTF. CDR3 nucleotide sequence: TGCAGTGCTAGAGATTTTTTAGTTTCGAGCTCTGGGGCCAACGTCCTGACTTTC.

The V and J genes are TRBV7-6 and TRBJ2-7; TRBD1 matches at 12 bases. Per the germline V gene, CDR1 is SGHVS and CDR2 is FNYEAQ. The V gene end was trimmed by 5 bases and the J gene end by 7 bases; junction bases not matched to a gene: 15. This CDR3 region has 17 residues. The CDR3 DNA reads TGTGCCAGCAGCCCTGCGTCGGGGGACAGGGGGCTAGGGGAGCAGTACTTC. This translates into CASSPASGDRGLGEQYF.

In this sample, this clonotype turned up a few times. This rearrangement joins TRBV7-9 to TRBJ2-5; the D gene could be TRBD1 or TRBD2 (5 bases each). CDR1 and CDR2 (germline): SEHNR, FQNEAQ (reference sequence). The ends were cut back, 4 bases at V and 2 bases at J, with 11 bases in the middle. The CDR3 extends over 14 amino acids. Here the CDR3 DNA reads TGTGCCAGCAGCTCAGGGAGCCCGCAAGAGACCCAGTACTTC. Residues: CASSSGSPQETQYF.

Remarks on this clonotype: An end of the junction differs from the germline gene, which may be a read error. This chain uses TRBV7-3 with TRBJ2-2; a weak D match, TRBD2 (6 bases). The CDR3 is 15 residues long. Per germline, CDR1 SGHTA and CDR2 FQGTGA. CDR3 DNA sequence: TGTGCCAGCAGCCGTAGCGGTGAGAACACCGGGGAGCTGTTATTT. Translated, it gives CASSRSGENTGELLF.

In its sample, this clonotype was seen many times. The chain carries TRBV7-2 and TRBJ2-5; D perhaps matches TRBD1 (6 bases). The CDR3 is 17 amino acids. Trimming cost V 4 bases and J 3 bases, with 21 bases left between them. CDR1 is SGHTA and CDR2 is FQGNSA in the germline V gene. CDR3 sequence (DNA): TGTGCCAGCAGCTACCAGTTATTCCGGGACACGAAAGAGACCCAGTACTTC. Translating gives CASSYQLFRDTKETQYF. Filled out from reference TRBV7-2 and TRBJ2-5, the complete variable domain reads GAGVSQSPSNKVTEKGKDVELRCDPISGHTALYWYRQSLGQGLEFLIYFQGNSAPDKSGLPSDRFSAERTGGSVSTLTIQRTQQEDSAVYLCASSYQLFRDTKETQYFGPGTRLLVL.